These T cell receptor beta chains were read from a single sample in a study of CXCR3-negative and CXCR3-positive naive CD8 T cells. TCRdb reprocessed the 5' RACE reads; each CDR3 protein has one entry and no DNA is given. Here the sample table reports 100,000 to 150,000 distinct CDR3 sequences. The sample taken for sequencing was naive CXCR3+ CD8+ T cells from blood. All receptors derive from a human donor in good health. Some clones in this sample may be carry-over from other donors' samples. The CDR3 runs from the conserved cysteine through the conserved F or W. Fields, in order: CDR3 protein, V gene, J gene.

CDR3: CASSPPTGVYGYTF
V: TRBV4-2
J: TRBJ1-2

CDR3: CASVKDTSYNSPLHF
V: TRBV2
J: TRBJ1-6

CDR3: CASSVGTGKADTQYF
V: TRBV9
J: TRBJ2-3

CDR3: CASSRRQGQEETQYF
V: TRBV7-9
J: TRBJ2-5

CDR3: CASSGELAGVKSGYEQYF
V: TRBV7-9
J: TRBJ2-7

CDR3: CASGTPNTGELFF
V: TRBV28
J: TRBJ2-2

CDR3: CATSDFKRATYNEQFF
V: TRBV24-1
J: TRBJ2-1

CDR3: CASSPLYRDGAFF
V: TRBV28
J: TRBJ1-1

CDR3: CASSIENGDNEQFF
V: TRBV6-2/TRBV6-3
J: TRBJ2-1

CDR3: CASSYSRSTEAFF
V: TRBV6-5
J: TRBJ1-1

CDR3: CASSQEYTGELFF
V: TRBV14
J: TRBJ2-2

CDR3: CASSSLGTGLYNEQFF
V: TRBV7-3
J: TRBJ2-1

CDR3: CASWTEGTQGEQFF
V: TRBV28
J: TRBJ2-1

CDR3: CASSLNGWTAYTDTQYF
V: TRBV5-1
J: TRBJ2-3

CDR3: CASSASGTGLGELFF
V: TRBV7-3
J: TRBJ2-2

CDR3: CASSPLTGETQYF
V: TRBV12-3/TRBV12-4
J: TRBJ2-5

CDR3: CSVERQGAGEQYF
V: TRBV29-1
J: TRBJ2-7

CDR3: CASSQTSGAYEQYF
V: TRBV4-1
J: TRBJ2-7

CDR3: CASSLSGIYGYTF
V: TRBV12-3/TRBV12-4
J: TRBJ1-2

CDR3: CASSRQQGAWYNEQFF
V: TRBV4-3
J: TRBJ2-1

CDR3: CASSITGLAGMNEQFF
V: TRBV19
J: TRBJ2-1

CDR3: CSARGGVTGDTEAFF
V: TRBV20-1
J: TRBJ1-1

CDR3: CASSDVSGVLSYEQYF
V: TRBV7-2
J: TRBJ2-7

CDR3: CASSLGLGEEYYEQYF
V: TRBV13
J: TRBJ2-7

CDR3: CAWSEGKLENYGYTF
V: TRBV30
J: TRBJ1-2

CDR3: CASSTQPLAGANNEQFF
V: TRBV13
J: TRBJ2-1

CDR3: CASSPRQGGDKNIQYF
V: TRBV28
J: TRBJ2-4

CDR3: CASSHTGYEQYF
V: TRBV5-1
J: TRBJ2-7

CDR3: CSVTSGAGTEAFF
V: TRBV29-1
J: TRBJ1-1

CDR3: CSVEFLAGPTYEQYF
V: TRBV29-1
J: TRBJ2-7

CDR3: CASSAGGSSTATQYF
V: TRBV4-1
J: TRBJ2-3

CDR3: CASSPSFMGGPGDTQYF
V: TRBV11-2
J: TRBJ2-3

CDR3: CSAATGLGQPQHF
V: TRBV29-1
J: TRBJ1-5

CDR3: CASRADGDGSYEQYF
V: TRBV2
J: TRBJ2-7

CDR3: CASSLGTGGLSYNEQFF
V: TRBV7-8
J: TRBJ2-1

CDR3: CASSVSGTEAFF
V: TRBV4-1
J: TRBJ1-1

CDR3: CASSLWSGSPYEQYF
V: TRBV5-1
J: TRBJ2-7

CDR3: CASSLGQGVLRYEQYF
V: TRBV5-6
J: TRBJ2-7

CDR3: CASSRVLAGNTGELFF
V: TRBV7-9
J: TRBJ2-2

CDR3: CSDDRGIGAFF
V: TRBV29-1
J: TRBJ1-1

CDR3: CASSPDNQPQHF
V: TRBV7-9
J: TRBJ1-5

CDR3: CATSREGLPTDTQYF
V: TRBV15
J: TRBJ2-3

CDR3: CASSMGLAGVRGFGNEQFF
V: TRBV5-6
J: TRBJ2-1

CDR3: CASSQESRQYYEQYF
V: TRBV4-1
J: TRBJ2-7

CDR3: CASRGLAGVGRWSTGELFF
V: TRBV7-8
J: TRBJ2-2